This T cell receptor beta chain was profiled in a study of cytomegalovirus exposure and HLA in healthy donors. Findings of the study overall: In a later analysis, V- and J-gene trimming of beta chains associated with a DCLRE1C missense variant, replicated independently. Presence/absence analyses assumed roughly uniform sequencing depth across donors, which may not hold. TCR beta V segments were, for the most part, productive about 87% or about 30% of the time in an earlier analysis.

The CDR3 is 12 residues long. V lost 5 bases, J lost 13 bases, and 15 bases lay in between. Germline V gene sequence: CDR1 SGHAT, CDR2 FQNNGV. The PCR was carried out with 60 Vbeta primers and 13 Jbeta primers. The repertoire was sequenced with immunoSEQ multiplex PCR; TCRdb's copy has only in-frame clones and lacks some. The sample holds roughly 140,000 clones; roughly 83% are singletons and the top ten take around 3.2%. This clone was detected only once. The antigen is unknown. The chain carries TRBV11-2 and TRBJ2-1, with no clear D. The sample consisted of PBMCs. This TCR came from a human donor in good health. CDR3 nucleotide sequence: TGTGCCAGCAGCCCACAACCTGGCGGACAGTTCTTC. Translating it yields CASSPQPGGQFF.